These 13 T cell receptor beta chains were sequenced from one sample in a study of beta chain features in type 1 diabetes. Since all of the isolated RNA was reverse transcribed, expressed TCRB transcripts were what got sequenced. Repertoires were generated with immunoSEQ multiplex PCR, while TCRdb's copy carries only in-frame clones and drops some. The data hold under 500,000 clones, with roughly 30% observed a single time. Sequences were obtained from naive CD4+ T cells from blood. All receptors come from a man between 18 and 29 years old in good health.

The chain links TRBV30 to TRBJ2-3, with 9 bases matching TRBD2. Per germline, CDR1 GTSNPN and CDR2 SVGIG (reference sequence). The CDR3 is 14 amino acids. V shed 2 bases and J 4 bases; nucleotides not matched to a gene: 4. The CDR3 loop is CAWSYAGGPDTQYF. In DNA form, the CDR3 reads TGTGCCTGGAGTTACGCGGGGGGGCCAGATACGCAGTATTTT.

This clone was found a few times. The same CDR3 arises from other DNA sequences in this sample as well. CDR3 region: CASSVDLGNYEQYF. The CDR3 DNA reads TGTGCCAGCAGCGTAGATCTAGGGAACTACGAGCAGTACTTC. V usage is TRBV9 and J usage is TRBJ2-7; D unclear. V shed 0 bases and J shed 3 bases, with 10 bases lying between them. The length of the CDR3 is 14 residues. Germline V lookup: CDR1 SGDLS, CDR2 YYNGEE.

This clone turned up a few times. The chain links TRBV5-5 to TRBJ2-1; unclear D gene. Trimming stripped 2 bases from V and 10 bases from J, with 19 bases between. Germline CDR1 reads SGHKS; CDR2 reads YYEKEE (reference sequence). The CDR3 contains 15 residues. CDR3: CASSFLPDRRTEQFF. The CDR3, as DNA: TGTGCCAGCAGCTTCCTACCAGACCGCCGCACAGAGCAGTTCTTC.

The V call is TRBV30, the J call TRBJ2-6, with a weak D call TRBD2 (6 bases). Germline CDR1 and CDR2: GTSNPN and SVGIG (reference sequence). The CDR3 is 19 residues long. Trimming removed 2 bases at V and 0 bases at J, with 20 bases between. In nucleotides, the CDR3 is TGTGCCTGGAGTTGGGAGATCCATGGGAGGCCCTCTGGGGCCAACGTCCTGACTTTC. Amino acids: CAWSWEIHGRPSGANVLTF.

The chain employs TRBV29-1 and TRBJ1-2, with D uncertain. The germline V gene has CDR1 SQVTM and CDR2 ANQGSEA. The CDR3 is 12 residues long. V lost 5 bases and J lost 7, with 14 bases in between. The CDR3 nucleotides read TGCAGCGTTTGGACCTCCGAGAGTGGCTACACCTTC. This encodes CSVWTSESGYTF.

This clone occurred a few times. V is TRBV2 and J is TRBJ2-7, with TRBD1 as a possible D gene (6 bases). The CDR3 is 12 residues long. The V and J ends lost 5 bases and 5 bases respectively, with 10 bases between them. Germline V gene lookup returns CDR1 SNHLY and CDR2 FYNNEI. CDR3 coding DNA: TGTGCCAGCAGTACAGGGTTTGACGAGCAGTACTTC. This encodes CASSTGFDEQYF.

This chain connects TRBV5-1 to TRBJ2-1; no reliable D call. The CDR3 has 14 residues. Germline lookup yields CDR1 SGHRS and CDR2 YFSETQ. V was pared by 3 bases and J by 7 bases, with 14 bases between. Here the CDR3 reads CASSSADQWNEQFF. CDR3 nucleotides: TGCGCCAGCAGCTCAGCAGATCAGTGGAATGAGCAGTTCTTC.

The CDR3: CTSSQFSGRIYEQYF. The CDR3, as DNA: TGCACCAGCAGCCAGTTTAGCGGGAGGATTTACGAGCAGTACTTC. V is TRBV1 and J is TRBJ2-7; TRBD2, as called in the table, went unchecked against the DNA. TRBV1 corresponds to a pseudogene. This CDR3 has 15 residues.

The rearrangement links TRBV10-3 to TRBJ2-1, with 10 bases lining up with TRBD2. The junction had 3 bases not matched to a gene; V was cut back by 5 bases and J by 8 bases. CDR1 is ENHRY and CDR2 is SYGVKD in the germline V gene. This CDR3 is 13 amino acids long. CDR3 bases: TGTGCCATCAGTCTAGCGGGAGAGGATGAGCAGTTCTTC. As protein: CAISLAGEDEQFF.

The DNA of the CDR3 is TGTGCCAGCAGCCCACAGTTGGGGGGAGGCTACACCTTC. This sequence encodes CASSPQLGGGYTF. The chain is built from TRBV28 and TRBJ1-2, with D possibly TRBD1 on 5 matching bases. Germline CDR1 MDHEN, CDR2 SYDVKM. There are 13 residues in the CDR3. V was trimmed by 6 bases and J by 8 bases, leaving 16 bases between them.

This clone appeared once. V gene TRBV4-1 combines with J gene TRBJ2-1, with 13 nucleotides matching TRBD2. There are 16 residues in the CDR3. Unmatched junction bases numbered 4, after V lost 0 bases and J lost 8 bases. Germline V CDR1 and CDR2: MGHRA, YSYEKL. CDR3 residues: CASSQDWTSGSHEQFF. CDR3 DNA sequence: TGCGCCAGCAGCCAAGATTGGACTAGCGGGAGTCATGAGCAGTTCTTC.

J is TRBJ2-1 and V is TRBV14, with 12 bases identical to TRBD2. Looked up from germline, CDR1 is SGHDN and CDR2 is FVKESK. The junction had 8 bases not matched to a gene; V was cut back by 1 base and J by 7 bases. The CDR3 is 17 residues long. The chain's CDR3 is CASSQGLAGAMGNEQFF. In DNA, the CDR3 is TGTGCCAGCAGCCAAGGACTAGCGGGAGCGATGGGAAATGAGCAGTTCTTC.

This sequence joins TRBV29-1 and TRBJ1-1; D is unclear. There are 13 residues in the CDR3. V was trimmed by 0 bases and J by 1 base, leaving 6 bases between them. CDR1 is SQVTM and CDR2 is ANQGSEA in the germline V gene. The DNA of the CDR3 is TGCAGCGTTGAAGATCAACCGAACACTGAAGCTTTCTTT. This translates into CSVEDQPNTEAFF.